The T cell receptor (beta chain) under discussion was sequenced for a study of CD4+ T cells in melanoma. Repertoires were generated with immunoSEQ multiplex PCR, while TCRdb's copy carries only in-frame clones and drops some. Seen here are about 140,000 clones, about 93% observed once, and the top ten hold over 1.5%. There are 14 residues in the CDR3. V was pared by 3 bases and J by 2 bases, with 10 bases between. Germline CDR1 is LGHNA and CDR2 is YNFKEQ. This chain links TRBV4-2 with TRBJ1-1; D gene ambiguous. The sequence came from a human donor with melanoma. The CDR3 spells CASSHERRNTEAFF. CDR3 bases: TGTGCCAGCAGCCATGAAAGGAGAAACACTGAAGCTTTCTTT.